The 10 T cell receptor beta chains in this list originate from one sample, sequenced in a study of T cells after yellow fever vaccination. MiXCR, run by TCRdb on the 5' RACE reads, gives a single entry per CDR3 protein. The sample holds hundreds of thousands of distinct CDR3 sequences, roughly 14% seen once. Specimen: PBMCs, collected on the day of the yellow fever booster vaccination. Receptor source: a man aged 25 to 40 who received the YFV17D yellow fever vaccine.

This clonotype appeared a few times. The J gene is TRBJ2-3, the V gene TRBV19; 8 nucleotides align to TRBD2. CDR1 is LNHDA and CDR2 is SQIVND in the germline V gene (reference sequence). V gave up 7 bases and J gave up 6 bases; unmatched junction bases: 9. CDR3 length: 14 residues. The CDR3 is CASKLSGSGDTQYF. In DNA, the CDR3 is TGTGCCAGTAAGCTGAGCGGGAGTGGGGATACGCAGTATTTT.

As for this clonotype: A read error may produce the germline difference seen at one junction end. J is TRBJ2-1 and V is TRBV12-3 or TRBV12-4; D might be TRBD2 (6 bases). The CDR3 is 14 amino acids. CDR3 bases: TGTGCCAGCAGCACCGCGGGGAGTGGGTTCGCGGTATACTTC. Translating gives CASSTAGSGFAVYF.

This rearrangement joins TRBV12-3 or TRBV12-4 to TRBJ2-1; no firm D call. Trimming removed 6 bases from V and 6 bases from J, with 18 bases in between. The CDR3 is 15 residues long. The CDR3 nucleotides are TGTGCCAGCAGCTATGTCCCGGGTTCTATCAATGAGCAGTTCTTC. This translates into CASSYVPGSINEQFF.

V is TRBV5-6 and J is TRBJ2-3, with D unclear. Per germline, CDR1 SGHDT and CDR2 YYEEEE. The V gene lost 0 bases and the J gene lost 2 bases, with 10 bases spanning the gap. The CDR3 is made up of 15 amino acids. CDR3 amino acids: CASSLEVGNTDTQYF. The DNA of the CDR3 is TGTGCCAGCAGCTTGGAGGTGGGAAACACAGATACGCAGTATTTT.

The rearrangement joins TRBV4-3 to TRBJ1-3; D gene uncertain. This CDR3 is 13 amino acids long. The ends were cut back, 0 bases at V and 7 bases at J, with 7 bases in the middle. Per the germline V gene, CDR1 is LGHNA and CDR2 is YSLEER. CDR3 loop: CASSQDLINTIYF. In DNA form, the CDR3 reads TGCGCCAGCAGCCAAGATCTGATTAACACCATATATTTT.

This clonotype was picked up a small number of times. The rearrangement links TRBV15 to TRBJ1-3, with no clear D. CDR1 and CDR2 (germline): LNHNV, YYDKDF (reference sequence). Trimming left V 6 bases short and J 11 bases short, with 14 bases between. The CDR3 consists of 12 residues. CDR3 nucleotide sequence: TGTGCCACCAGAAAGGACGGTCGCGCCATATATTTT. Translating it yields CATRKDGRAIYF.

The table lists this clonotype with a few counts. The genes are TRBV11-2 and TRBJ2-7; D might be TRBD2 (6 bases). Trimming shortened V by 1 base and J by 3 bases, and 22 bases separated the two germline ends. Germline V gives CDR1 SGHAT, CDR2 FQNNGV. This CDR3 contains 18 residues. CDR3 sequence reads: CASSLVGAGHPTHYEQYF. DNA for the CDR3: TGTGCCAGCAGCTTAGTGGGAGCGGGCCACCCGACCCACTACGAGCAGTACTTC.

This clonotype was observed many times. The chain employs TRBV7-2 and TRBJ2-3; 11 bases match TRBD2. Trimming took 3 bases from V and 4 from J; bases not matched to a gene: 6. CDR1 and CDR2 from the germline V gene are SGHTA and FQGNSA. This CDR3 is 16 amino acids long. The CDR3 loop is CASSFQLAGAADTQYF. CDR3 DNA: TGTGCCAGCAGCTTCCAACTAGCGGGAGCGGCAGATACGCAGTATTTT.

This clonotype was counted a few times. The chain uses TRBV20-1 and TRBJ2-1; D possibly corresponds to TRBD2 (5 bases). The V gene lost 6 bases and the J gene lost 8 bases, with 20 bases spanning the gap. The CDR3 extends over 14 amino acids. Germline CDR1 DFQATT, CDR2 SNEGSKA (reference sequence). The CDR3 DNA sequence: TGCAGTGCCCACAGTGGACTCCCGTCCGATGAGCAGTTCTTC. This translates into CSAHSGLPSDEQFF.

The V gene is TRBV20-1, the J gene TRBJ1-5, with 9 bases fitting TRBD1. The CDR3 consists of 19 residues. Trimming took 2 bases from V and 0 from J; bases not matched to a gene: 14. CDR1 DFQATT and CDR2 SNEGSKA come from the germline V gene (reference sequence). CDR3 loop: CSARPSGQGSYYSNQPQHF. CDR3 in DNA: TGCAGTGCTAGACCCTCCGGACAGGGGTCCTATTATAGCAATCAGCCCCAGCATTTT.